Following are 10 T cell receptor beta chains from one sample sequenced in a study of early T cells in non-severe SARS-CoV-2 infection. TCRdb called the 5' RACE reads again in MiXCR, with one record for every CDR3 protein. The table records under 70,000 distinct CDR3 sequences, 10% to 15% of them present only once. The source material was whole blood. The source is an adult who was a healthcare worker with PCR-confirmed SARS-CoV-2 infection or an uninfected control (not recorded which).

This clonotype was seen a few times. CDR3 sequence: CASSLWDRREQYF. CDR3 DNA: TGTGCCAGCAGTTTGTGGGACAGAAGAGAGCAGTACTTC. The J gene is TRBJ2-7, the V gene TRBV12-3 or TRBV12-4, with 7 bases matching TRBD1. Trimming at V came to 3 bases and at J to 7 bases, leaving 6 bases not matched to a gene. The CDR3 is 13 residues long.

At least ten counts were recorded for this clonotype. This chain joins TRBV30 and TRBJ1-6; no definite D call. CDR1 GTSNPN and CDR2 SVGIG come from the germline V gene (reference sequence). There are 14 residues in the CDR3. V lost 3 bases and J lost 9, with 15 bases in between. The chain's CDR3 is CAWSRTTAPSPLHF. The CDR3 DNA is TGTGCCTGGAGCCGAACCACGGCTCCTTCACCCCTCCACTTT.

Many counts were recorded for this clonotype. CDR3 sequence (DNA): TGTGCCAGCAGCCAGGGTAGCGGGGGGAAGCAGTATTTT. Its protein product is CASSQGSGGKQYF. This chain uses TRBV3-1 with TRBJ2-3, with 10 bases fitting TRBD2. Germline V gives CDR1 LGHDT, CDR2 YNNKEL (reference sequence). Trimming removed 3 bases from V and 11 bases from J; junction bases left unmatched: 5. The CDR3 is 13 amino acids.

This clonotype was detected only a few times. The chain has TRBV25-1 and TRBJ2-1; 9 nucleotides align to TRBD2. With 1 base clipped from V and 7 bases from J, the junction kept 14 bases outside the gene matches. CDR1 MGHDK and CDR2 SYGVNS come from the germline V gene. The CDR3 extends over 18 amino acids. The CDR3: CASSEWGGRAESSNEQFF. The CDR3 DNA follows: TGTGCCAGCAGTGAATGGGGCGGGAGGGCCGAATCCTCAAATGAGCAGTTCTTC. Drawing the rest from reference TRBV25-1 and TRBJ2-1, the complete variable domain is EADIYQTPRYLVIGTGKKITLECSQTMGHDKMYWYQQDPGMELHLIHYSYGVNSTEKGDLSSESTVSRIRTEHFPLTLESARPSHTSQYLCASSEWGGRAESSNEQFFGPGTRLTVL.

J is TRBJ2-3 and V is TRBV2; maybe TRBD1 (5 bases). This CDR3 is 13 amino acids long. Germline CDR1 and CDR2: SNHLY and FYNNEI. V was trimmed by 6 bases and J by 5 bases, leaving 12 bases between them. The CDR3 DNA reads TGTGCCAGCAGCGCAGGGAAATTAGATACGCAGTATTTT. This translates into CASSAGKLDTQYF.

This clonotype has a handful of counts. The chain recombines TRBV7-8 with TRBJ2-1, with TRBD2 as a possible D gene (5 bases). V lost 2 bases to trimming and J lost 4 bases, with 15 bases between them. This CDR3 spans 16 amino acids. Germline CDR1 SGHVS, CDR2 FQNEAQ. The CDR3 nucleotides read TGTGCCAGCAGCTTAAACTCTGCGGGTGCTTACAATGAGCAGTTCTTC. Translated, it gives CASSLNSAGAYNEQFF.

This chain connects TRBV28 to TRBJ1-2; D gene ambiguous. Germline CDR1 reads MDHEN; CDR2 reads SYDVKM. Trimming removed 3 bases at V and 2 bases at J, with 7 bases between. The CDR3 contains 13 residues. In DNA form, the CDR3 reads TGTGCCAGCAGTTTGTTGCAGAACTATGGCTACACCTTC. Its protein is CASSLLQNYGYTF.

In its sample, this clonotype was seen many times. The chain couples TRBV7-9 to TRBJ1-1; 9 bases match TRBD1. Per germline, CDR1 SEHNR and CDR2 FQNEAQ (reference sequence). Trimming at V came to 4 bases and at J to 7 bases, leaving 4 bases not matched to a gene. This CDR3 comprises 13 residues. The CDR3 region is CASSSSGQGEAFF. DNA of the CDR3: TGTGCCAGCAGCTCGTCGGGACAGGGTGAAGCTTTCTTT.

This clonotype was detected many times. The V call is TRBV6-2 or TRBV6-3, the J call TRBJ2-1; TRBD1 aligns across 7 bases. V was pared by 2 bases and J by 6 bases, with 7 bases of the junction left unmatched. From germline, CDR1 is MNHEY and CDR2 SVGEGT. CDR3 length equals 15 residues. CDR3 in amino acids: CASSYGGQESNEQFF. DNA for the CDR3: TGTGCCAGCAGTTACGGAGGACAGGAAAGCAATGAGCAGTTCTTC.

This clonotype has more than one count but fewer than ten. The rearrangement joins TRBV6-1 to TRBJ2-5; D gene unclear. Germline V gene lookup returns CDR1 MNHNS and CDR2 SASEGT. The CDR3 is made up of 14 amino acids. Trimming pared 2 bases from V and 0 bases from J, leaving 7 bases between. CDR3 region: CASSEPYYQETQYF. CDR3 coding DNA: TGTGCCAGCAGTGAACCCTACTACCAAGAGACCCAGTACTTC.